These 3 T cell receptor beta chains originate from one sample sequenced in a study of neurological immune-mediated disorders. Using its own MiXCR run on the 5' RACE reads, TCRdb lists one record per CDR3 protein. The data hold tens of thousands of distinct CDR3 sequences, with around 2.5% observed a single time. Sequencing was carried out using PBMCs. The receptors stem from a woman between 45 and 60 years old with multiple sclerosis.

This clonotype was observed many times. This chain links TRBV2 with TRBJ1-2; D gene ambiguous. The CDR3 length is 13 residues. Germline CDR1 reads SNHLY; CDR2 reads FYNNEI. With 2 bases removed from V and 5 bases from J, the gap between germline ends came to 9 bases. CDR3 residues: CASSESQNYGYTF. Here the CDR3 DNA reads TGTGCCAGCAGTGAAAGTCAGAATTATGGCTACACCTTC.

V usage is TRBV5-1 and J usage is TRBJ2-5, with 7 nucleotides matching TRBD1. The CDR3 consists of 15 residues. Per the germline V gene, CDR1 is SGHRS and CDR2 is YFSETQ. The J segment lost 7 bases and the V segment lost 1 base, leaving 10 bases of the junction unmatched. The CDR3 loop reads CASSLNRGQGGTQYF. CDR3 DNA: TGCGCCAGCAGCTTGAACAGGGGACAAGGAGGGACCCAGTACTTC.

This chain joins TRBV28 and TRBJ2-7; a weak D match, TRBD2 (6 bases). CDR3 length: 14 residues. CDR1 and CDR2 from the germline V gene are MDHEN and SYDVKM. Trimming shortened V by 7 bases and J by 1 base, and 14 bases separated the two germline ends. CDR3 region: CASTKRLGSYEQYF. In DNA form, the CDR3 reads TGTGCCAGCACCAAGAGACTAGGATCCTACGAGCAGTACTTC.